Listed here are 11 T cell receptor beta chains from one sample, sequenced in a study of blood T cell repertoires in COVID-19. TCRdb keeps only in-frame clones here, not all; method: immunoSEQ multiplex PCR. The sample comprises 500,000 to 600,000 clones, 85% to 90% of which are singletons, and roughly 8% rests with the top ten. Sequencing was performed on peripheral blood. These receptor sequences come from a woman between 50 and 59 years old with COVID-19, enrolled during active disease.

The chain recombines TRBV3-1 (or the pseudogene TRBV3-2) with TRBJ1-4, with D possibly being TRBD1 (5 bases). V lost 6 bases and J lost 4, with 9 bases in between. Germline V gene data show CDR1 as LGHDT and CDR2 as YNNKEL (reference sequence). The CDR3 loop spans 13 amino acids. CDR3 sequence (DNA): TGTGCCAGCAGTCTCGGGGGTAATGAAAAACTGTTTTTT. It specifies CASSLGGNEKLFF.

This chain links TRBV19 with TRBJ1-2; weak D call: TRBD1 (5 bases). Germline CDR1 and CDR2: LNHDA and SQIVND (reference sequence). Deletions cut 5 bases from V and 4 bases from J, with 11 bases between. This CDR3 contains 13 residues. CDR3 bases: TGTGCCAGTAGTGAAACCGGGGGCTATGGCTACACCTTC. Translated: CASSETGGYGYTF.

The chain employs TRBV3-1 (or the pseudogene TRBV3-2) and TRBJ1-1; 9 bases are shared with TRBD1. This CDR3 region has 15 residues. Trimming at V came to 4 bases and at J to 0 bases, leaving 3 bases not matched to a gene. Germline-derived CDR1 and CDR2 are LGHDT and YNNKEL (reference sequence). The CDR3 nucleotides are TGTGCCAGCAGCCTAGGGGACAGGGTGAACACTGAAGCTTTCTTT. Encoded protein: CASSLGDRVNTEAFF.

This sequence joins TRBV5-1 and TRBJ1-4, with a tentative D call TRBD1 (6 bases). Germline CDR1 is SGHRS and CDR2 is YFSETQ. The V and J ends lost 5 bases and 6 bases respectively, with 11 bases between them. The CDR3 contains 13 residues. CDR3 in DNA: TGCGCCAGCAGGCAGGACAGCTATGAAAAACTGTTTTTT. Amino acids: CASRQDSYEKLFF.

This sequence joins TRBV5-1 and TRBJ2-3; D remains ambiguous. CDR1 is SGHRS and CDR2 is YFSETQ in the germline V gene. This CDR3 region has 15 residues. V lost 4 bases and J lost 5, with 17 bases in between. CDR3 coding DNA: TGCGCCAGCAGCCTCCCGTTGGGCCCACAAGATACGCAGTATTTT. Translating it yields CASSLPLGPQDTQYF.

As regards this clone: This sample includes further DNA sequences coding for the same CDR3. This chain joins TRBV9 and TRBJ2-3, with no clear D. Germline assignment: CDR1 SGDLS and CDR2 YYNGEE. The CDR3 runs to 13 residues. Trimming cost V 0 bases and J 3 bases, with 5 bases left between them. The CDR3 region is CASSVASTDTQYF. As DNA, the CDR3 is TGTGCCAGCAGCGTAGCTTCTACAGATACGCAGTATTTT.

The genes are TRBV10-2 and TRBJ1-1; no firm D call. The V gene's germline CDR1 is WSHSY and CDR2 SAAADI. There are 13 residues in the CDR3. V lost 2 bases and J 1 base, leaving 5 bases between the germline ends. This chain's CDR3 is CASSEEGNTEAFF. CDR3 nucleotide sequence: TGCGCCAGCAGTGAGGAGGGGAACACTGAAGCTTTCTTT.

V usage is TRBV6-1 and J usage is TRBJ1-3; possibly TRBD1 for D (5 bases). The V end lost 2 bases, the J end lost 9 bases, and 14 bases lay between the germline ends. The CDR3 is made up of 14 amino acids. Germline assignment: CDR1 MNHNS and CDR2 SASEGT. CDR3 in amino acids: CASSEIDFGATIYF. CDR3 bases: TGTGCCAGCAGTGAAATTGATTTTGGGGCCACCATATATTTT.

This chain's CDR3 is CASSQAQTGNTIYF. The CDR3, as DNA: TGTGCCAGCTCACAGGCCCAAACCGGGAACACCATATATTTT. This rearrangement joins TRBV18 to TRBJ1-3; D is undetermined. CDR3 length: 14 amino acids. Germline V gene sequence: CDR1 KGHSH, CDR2 LQKENI. V shed 4 bases and J shed 7 bases, with 14 bases lying between them.

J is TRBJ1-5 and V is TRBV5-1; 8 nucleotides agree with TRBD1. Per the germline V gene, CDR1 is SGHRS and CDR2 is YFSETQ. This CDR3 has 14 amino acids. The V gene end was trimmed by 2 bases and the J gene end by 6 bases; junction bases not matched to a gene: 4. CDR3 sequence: CASSLDRGSQPQHF. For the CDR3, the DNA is TGCGCCAGCAGCTTAGACAGGGGTTCTCAGCCCCAGCATTTT.

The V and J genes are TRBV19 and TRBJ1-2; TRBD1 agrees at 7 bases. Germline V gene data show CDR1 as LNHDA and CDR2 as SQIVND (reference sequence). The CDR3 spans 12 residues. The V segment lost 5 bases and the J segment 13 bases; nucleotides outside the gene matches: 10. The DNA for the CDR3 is TGTGCCAGTAGTCTCGGACAGGTGGGCCTCACCTTC. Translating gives CASSLGQVGLTF.